The 20 T cell receptor beta chains listed next were all sequenced from one sample in a study of vaccination effects on CD4 cells after COVID-19. No antigen has been identified for these receptors. Libraries were prepared by immunoSEQ multiplex PCR; TCRdb keeps only in-frame clonotypes and omits some of them. The sample comprises tens of thousands of clones, under 80% of which are singletons, and around 0.95% rests with the top ten. Antigen-specific CD4+ T cells were expanded with viral peptide pools in the ViraFEST assay before sequencing. Culturing for around eleven days preceded CD4+ T cell isolation. Participants got two doses of BNT162b2 or mRNA-1273 vaccine. This material consisted of CD4+ T cells from PBMCs cultured with HCoV-OC43 spike peptides, taken after COVID-19 vaccination. Subset: HCoV-OC43 spike overlapping peptide pool stimulation. The receptors come from a human donor who received a COVID-19 vaccine.

The chain recombines TRBV7-2 with TRBJ2-2; 8 nucleotides align to TRBD2. The V and J ends lost 5 bases and 7 bases, in that order; junction bases with no gene match: 12. This CDR3 is 16 amino acids long. Germline CDR1 is SGHTA and CDR2 is FQGNSA. The DNA of the CDR3 is TGTGCCAGCAGCCCCTTTGCCGGGGGGGCTGGCGGGGAGCTGTTTTTT. Translating it yields CASSPFAGGAGGELFF.

Concerning this clone itself: Its ends do not fully match the called genes, so a read error is possible. CDR3 in amino acids: CASSRQGKQPQHF. CDR3 nucleotides: TGTGCCAGCAGCCGACAGGGCAAGCAGCCCCAGCATTTT. This chain connects TRBV16 to TRBJ1-5; TRBD1 matches at 7 bases. Looked up from germline, CDR1 is KGHSY and CDR2 is FQNENV. This CDR3 is 13 amino acids long.

This chain connects TRBV9 to TRBJ1-2, with D unresolved. Germline loops: CDR1 SGDLS, CDR2 YYNGEE. With 0 bases removed from V and 2 bases from J, the gap between germline ends came to 8 bases. This CDR3 comprises 14 residues. Written as DNA, the CDR3 is TGTGCCAGCAGCGTAGACAGCTTCAACTATGGCTACACCTTC. Its protein product is CASSVDSFNYGYTF.

This rearrangement joins TRBV4-1 to TRBJ2-3, with TRBD2 matching over 11 bases. The CDR3 is 16 residues long. V lost 4 bases, J lost 2 bases, and 5 bases stayed unmatched. Germline CDR1 MGHRA, CDR2 YSYEKL. The CDR3 DNA is TGCGCCAGCAGCCGCCTGACTAGCGGGGCCACAGATACGCAGTATTTT. This gives the protein CASSRLTSGATDTQYF.

The chain is built from TRBV9 and TRBJ1-5; tentative D call: TRBD1 (5 bases). Trimming took off 9 bases at V and 5 bases at J, with 15 bases between the two ends. The germline V gene encodes CDR1 SGDLS and CDR2 YYNGEE. The CDR3 length is 13 residues. The CDR3 protein is CATPRGGDQPQHF. CDR3 in DNA: TGTGCCACTCCCCGGGGAGGGGATCAGCCCCAGCATTTT.

The chain is built from TRBV6-1 and TRBJ1-5; 10 bases are shared with TRBD1. The trim removed 2 bases at V and 5 bases at J, leaving 9 bases unmatched. The germline CDR1 and CDR2 sequences are MNHNS and SASEGT. This CDR3 has 17 amino acids. CDR3 sequence: CASSEFGTGASDQPQHF. The CDR3 DNA follows: TGTGCCAGCAGTGAATTCGGGACAGGGGCGTCGGATCAGCCCCAGCATTTT.

This clone was observed a handful of times. The rearrangement joins TRBV7-2 to TRBJ1-3, with D possibly matching TRBD1 (5 bases). This CDR3 has 15 amino acids. CDR1 is SGHTA and CDR2 is FQGNSA in the germline V gene. V was pared by 6 bases and J by 4 bases, with 16 bases between. CDR3 residues: CASSRTGETGNTIYF. The CDR3 bases are TGTGCCAGCAGTCGTACGGGGGAGACGGGAAACACCATATATTTT.

This clone was found once. This rearrangement joins TRBV4-2 to TRBJ2-1; 7 nucleotides align to TRBD2. From germline, CDR1 is LGHNA and CDR2 YNFKEQ. This CDR3 has 16 amino acids. The V segment lost 1 base and the J segment 5 bases; nucleotides outside the gene matches: 8. The CDR3 region is CASSQGGGTVDNEQFF. In DNA, the CDR3 is TGTGCCAGCAGCCAAGGGGGGGGTACGGTTGACAATGAGCAGTTCTTC.

CDR3 amino acids: CASSLVGGPTEAFF. The CDR3 region has the DNA TGCGCCAGCAGCTTGGTTGGGGGGCCCACTGAAGCTTTCTTT. The chain combines TRBV5-1 with TRBJ1-1, with D perhaps TRBD1 (6 bases). The ends were cut back, 0 bases at V and 4 bases at J, with 10 bases in the middle. From germline, CDR1 is SGHRS and CDR2 YFSETQ. This CDR3 is built from 14 residues.

This clone was picked up one time. The chain links TRBV6-5 to TRBJ2-5; tentatively, D is TRBD1 (6 bases). There are 13 residues in the CDR3. V was trimmed by 8 bases and J by 2 bases, leaving 12 bases between them. Germline values: CDR1 MNHEY, CDR2 SVGAGI. This CDR3 reads CASLRDTQETQYF. For the CDR3, the DNA is TGTGCCAGCCTCCGGGACACTCAAGAGACCCAGTACTTC.

The CDR3 here is CASSQGDRGMEKLFF. DNA for the CDR3: TGCGCCAGCAGCCAAGGGGACAGGGGAATGGAAAAACTGTTTTTT. This chain connects TRBV4-1 to TRBJ1-4; 10 nucleotides align to TRBD1. The germline V gene has CDR1 MGHRA and CDR2 YSYEKL. The J segment lost 8 bases and the V segment lost 1 base, leaving 4 bases of the junction unmatched. CDR3 length equals 15 residues.

This clone has a single count. The J gene is TRBJ1-5, the V gene TRBV19, with D unresolved. This CDR3 region has 14 residues. The V end was cut by 9 bases, the J end by 4 bases, with 16 bases between. Germline assignment: CDR1 LNHDA and CDR2 SQIVND (reference sequence). Here the CDR3 reads CASTPQRPNQPQHF. CDR3 DNA sequence: TGTGCCAGCACCCCCCAGAGACCTAATCAGCCCCAGCATTTT.

The chain joins TRBV5-1 to TRBJ1-5, with 7 bases fitting TRBD1. CDR1 SGHRS and CDR2 YFSETQ come from the germline V gene. The CDR3 spans 14 residues. The trim removed 9 bases at V and 5 bases at J, leaving 11 bases unmatched. The CDR3 is CATPEGAPDQPQHF. The DNA for the CDR3 is TGCGCCACCCCCGAGGGGGCTCCGGATCAGCCCCAGCATTTT. Based on the CDR3 plus reference TRBV5-1 and TRBJ1-5, the full variable domain is KAGVTQTPRYLIKTRGQQVTLSCSPISGHRSVSWYQQTPGQGLQFLFEYFSETQRNKGNFPGRFSGRQFSNSRSEMNVSTLELGDSALYLCATPEGAPDQPQHFGDGTRLSIL.

This clone has a handful of counts. The chain recombines TRBV6-2 or TRBV6-3 with TRBJ2-2, with 8 bases lining up with TRBD1. The germline CDR1 and CDR2 sequences are MNHEY and SVGEGT. This CDR3 has 15 amino acids. V shed 0 bases and J 7 bases; nucleotides not matched to a gene: 4. The CDR3 coding sequence is TGTGCCAGCAGTTACTCCCAGGGGGCTGACGGGGAGCTGTTTTTT. Its protein product is CASSYSQGADGELFF.

The chain employs TRBV6-5 and TRBJ1-2, with D possibly being TRBD1 (5 bases). The CDR3 spans 13 residues. The germline CDR1 and CDR2 sequences are MNHEY and SVGAGI. Trimming removed 6 bases from V and 4 bases from J, with 12 bases in between. CDR3 loop: CASRGRTSYGYTF. CDR3 nucleotides: TGTGCCAGCAGGGGCCGGACAAGCTATGGCTACACCTTC.

The chain links TRBV18 to TRBJ2-2; TRBD1 matches at 7 bases. The CDR3 consists of 16 residues. Germline V gene sequence: CDR1 KGHSH, CDR2 LQKENI. Germline trimming cut 6 bases from V and 4 bases from J; bases unmatched to any gene: 11. The CDR3 reads CASSPNMDRSTGELFF. The CDR3 coding sequence is TGTGCCAGCTCCCCGAATATGGACAGGTCCACCGGGGAGCTGTTTTTT. Combining the CDR3 with reference TRBV18 and TRBJ2-2 gives the whole variable domain NAGVMQNPRHLVRRRGQEARLRCSPMKGHSHVYWYRQLPEEGLKFMVYLQKENIIDESGMPKERFSAEFPKEGPSILRIQQVVRGDSAAYFCASSPNMDRSTGELFFGEGSRLTVL.

J is TRBJ2-1 and V is TRBV2; D possibly matches TRBD1 or TRBD2 (5 bases each). Germline assignment: CDR1 SNHLY and CDR2 FYNNEI. Trimming removed 3 bases at V and 5 bases at J, with 14 bases between. The CDR3 is 15 residues long. The CDR3 DNA is TGTGCCAGCAGTGAGGAGGCAGGGTTAAACAATGAGCAGTTCTTC. Protein sequence: CASSEEAGLNNEQFF.

The chain links TRBV28 to TRBJ1-6; 7 bases map to TRBD1. Germline loops: CDR1 MDHEN, CDR2 SYDVKM. The J segment lost 3 bases and the V segment lost 5 bases, leaving 7 bases of the junction unmatched. The CDR3 has 16 amino acids. The CDR3: CASSRPDRSYNSPLHF. CDR3 in DNA: TGTGCCAGCAGTCGCCCGGACAGGAGCTATAATTCACCCCTCCACTTT.

This clone came up a few times. CDR3 nucleotide sequence: TGTGCCAGTAGTATCGACAGGGAAGGAACACCCCTCCACTTT. Residues: CASSIDREGTPLHF. This chain joins TRBV19 and TRBJ1-6; 7 nucleotides line up with TRBD1. The ends lost 3 bases at V and 11 bases at J; junction bases unmatched: 7. The CDR3 is made up of 14 amino acids. Germline V gives CDR1 LNHDA, CDR2 SQIVND (reference sequence).

V and J are TRBV3-1 (or the pseudogene TRBV3-2) and TRBJ2-5, with D possibly called TRBD1 or TRBD2 (5 bases each). The V gene lost 4 bases and the J gene lost 2 bases, with 8 bases spanning the gap. CDR1 LGHDT and CDR2 YNNKEL come from the germline V gene (reference sequence). The CDR3 runs 13 residues. CDR3 region: CASSPGSQETQYF. The DNA of the CDR3 is TGTGCCAGCAGCCCAGGGAGTCAAGAGACCCAGTACTTC.